This paragraph covers one TCR beta chain sequence. Primers used in a second PCR of roughly 7 to 12 cycles were a sample-barcoded 5' primer and a J-beta primer mix. MiXCR, applied by TCRdb to the 5' RACE reads, yields one record per CDR3 protein. The table shows more than 900,000 distinct CDR3 sequences, with 25% to 30% occurring only once. This sample stems from a study of blood T cells in healthy people across ages. With 4 bases removed from V and 5 bases from J, the gap between germline ends came to 20 bases. Germline assignment: CDR1 LGHDT and CDR2 YNNKEL (reference sequence). The CDR3 has 17 residues. The same data also contributed to another study, on T cells of mothers and their children.

The sequence was obtained from a woman aged 35 to 49 in good health. Sequencing used blood. The V gene is TRBV3-1, the J gene TRBJ2-2; D is ambiguous. This CDR3 is CASSPSFGEISTGELFF. The CDR3 DNA follows: TGTGCCAGCAGCCCCTCGTTTGGGGAAATTTCTACCGGGGAGCTGTTTTTT.